This TCR beta chain was sequenced in a study of shared clonotypes between healthy human individuals. Study findings and constraints: Depth was large, yet rarefaction showed that sorted-subset sequencing was incomplete. Clonotypes which were not shared had lower generation probabilities than clonotypes that all four donors shared. Across four donors, naive CD4 shared roughly 5.1%, naive CD8 about 3.2%, memory CD4 2% to 2.5%, memory CD8 0.4% to 0.5%.

It was at deep level that the assay was run. The table came from immunoSEQ multiplex PCR; TCRdb's copy has only in-frame clones and leaves some out. The table has 2.3 million or so clones, about 92% seen once. Comments on this clone: Its specificity is not known.

V was cut by 1 base and J by 0 bases, with 8 bases left in between. Germline lookup yields CDR1 SGHDT and CDR2 YYEEEE. The CDR3 has 15 residues. The specimen sequenced was naive CD4+ T cells from PBMCs. Subset of the sample: CD45RA+ positively selected. The V call is TRBV5-6, the J call TRBJ1-3; D gene uncertain. The sequence derives from a man in his late teens or twenties in good health. Some clones in this sample may be carry-over from other donors' samples. The chain's CDR3 is CASSLRANSGNTIYF. The DNA for the CDR3 is TGTGCCAGCAGCTTGAGAGCCAACTCTGGAAACACCATATATTTT.